This entry describes one TCR beta chain. It lacks a known antigen. Base qualities are not recorded, but no much larger clone differs from it by a single base. These data come from a study of blood T cell repertoires in COVID-19 (dated by TCRdb to about 2020). Regarding the study in general: Collaborator samples came from the United States, Italy and Spain and covered acute and convalescent phases of COVID-19. The prospective study material was composed of cDNA or gDNA derived from T cells, B-cell-depleted T cells, or PBMCs. The dataset comprised deeply sampled blood TCRbeta repertoires from subjects exposed to, actively infected with, or recovered from COVID-19. The repertoires were released in a freely available public database intended as a resource for research on the immune response to SARS-CoV-2. Samples were obtained from the ongoing ImmuneRACE study (first 160 participants) and from 1,254 subjects provided by 6 global collaborators. Nearly every sample came with metadata listing a de-identified subject ID, COVID-19 status, age in years and sex. Where HLA class I and class II types were available, the types were taken from metadata supplied by the sample provider, not from assay-based typing.

The immunoSEQ Assay, a bias-controlled multiplex PCR, was used to amplify TCRbeta CDR3 regions from genomic DNA. The published analysis was carried out like this. Nucleated cell counts per sample were estimated from amplification of reference gene primers within the assay. Sequence reads were collapsed and filtered to measure the absolute abundance of every unique TCRbeta CDR3 rearrangement. Productive Simpson clonality was computed per sample as the square root of Simpson's diversity index over productive rearrangements. Held by TCRdb, this immuneACCESS table contains in-frame sequences only and omits some clones. Under half of the omission traces to an unresolved V gene where checked; the cause of the rest is unknown. Clonal size and the V and J genes are those of that table, whereas D and trimming came from the DNA. A total of fewer than 300,000 clones appear in this sample, around 86% of them only once. The ten largest make up approximately 10% of the sample.

One collaborating source in Seattle enrolled patients while the patients were actively infected and followed the patients over time throughout the course of disease. The collaborating institutions used their own protocols to collect whole blood in K2EDTA tubes. Collaborator samples were shipped for TCRbeta analysis as frozen whole blood, isolated PBMCs, or DNA extracted from either sample type. Study-wide findings and limitations: The amount of clinical and demographic metadata varied by source and participant and was provided uncurated.

The germline V end is reduced by 6 bases and the J end by 2 bases; junction bases left unmatched: 2. CDR1 and CDR2 are read off the germline V gene (reference sequence) as MNHEY and SMNVEV. Including cysteine and phenylalanine, the CDR3 has 14 amino acids. Only CDR3 DNA remains: 42 bases, in frame from the first base. The sample was peripheral blood. The TCR comes from a man aged 50-59 years with COVID-19, enrolled during active disease. Rearrangement joined TRBV27 to TRBJ2-7; 12 middle bases align to TRBD2. The nucleotide sequence is given as TGTGCCAGCAGAGGACTAGCGGGGACCTACGAGCAGTACTTC. It specifies CASRGLAGTYEQYF.